This TCR beta chain is drawn from a study of blood T cell repertoires in COVID-19. The overall study: There were acute and convalescent COVID-19 samples, and they came from the United States, Italy and Spain.

Produced via immunoSEQ multiplex PCR; TCRdb's table is partial and in-frame only. The table lists 70,000 or so clones, 79% of them singletons, with approximately 15% in the top ten. The CDR3 extends over 15 amino acids. Trimming removed 5 bases from V and 1 base from J; junction bases left unmatched: 5. Germline CDR1 reads SEHNR; CDR2 reads FQNEAQ (reference sequence). V and J are TRBV7-9 and TRBJ2-3, with 8 bases matching TRBD2. Specimen: peripheral blood. This clonotype originated in a man aged 55 to 70 with acute or convalescent COVID-19. The CDR3 protein is CASSPRGGGTDTQYF. CDR3 DNA sequence: TGTGCCAGCAGCCCACGGGGGGGCGGCACAGATACGCAGTATTTT.